This passage covers 5 T cell receptor beta chains from one sample sequenced in a study of blood T cells in healthy people across ages. Alongside a J-beta primer mix, a sample-barcoded 5' primer served in a second PCR lasting roughly 6 to 12 cycles. TCRdb re-called the 5' RACE reads with MiXCR, one entry per CDR3 protein. The sample carries some 1.8 million distinct CDR3 sequences, about two fifths recorded once. The sequenced sample was blood. Receptor source: a human donor in good health.

The V call is TRBV5-1, the J call TRBJ2-7; 9 bases match TRBD1. The CDR3 is 14 amino acids. Germline V gene lookup returns CDR1 SGHRS and CDR2 YFSETQ. J gave up 10 bases and V 0 bases, and 8 bases lay outside the gene matches. Here the CDR3 reads CASSLAGQGSDQYF. The CDR3 nucleotides are TGCGCCAGCAGCTTGGCCGGACAGGGGTCGGATCAGTACTTC.

The chain links TRBV20-1 to TRBJ2-1, with 10 positions matching TRBD1. Germline V gene sequence: CDR1 DFQATT, CDR2 SNEGSKA (reference sequence). The CDR3 is made up of 13 amino acids. Germline trimming cut 8 bases from V and 15 bases from J; bases unmatched to any gene: 16. The CDR3 nucleotides are TGCAGTTTTGTACCCCGTCCGGGACAGGGGCCGTTCTTC. It specifies CSFVPRPGQGPFF.

This chain joins TRBV2 and TRBJ2-7; D remains unclear. The J call may be wrong; the DNA end is better matched by TRBJ2-5. Germline CDR1 reads SNHLY; CDR2 reads FYNNEI. This CDR3 comprises 12 residues. This CDR3 is CASKKRRETQYF. CDR3 sequence (DNA): TGTGCCAGCAAAAAGCGCCGGGAGACCCAGTACTTC.

The rearrangement links TRBV6-5 to TRBJ2-1, with 10 bases matching TRBD2. Germline V lookup: CDR1 MNHEY, CDR2 SVGAGI. Germline trimming cut 2 bases from V and 0 bases from J; bases unmatched to any gene: 4. The CDR3 consists of 17 residues. The CDR3 region has the DNA TGTGCCAGCAGTTACAGTAGCGGGGGGAGCTCCTACAATGAGCAGTTCTTC. This sequence encodes CASSYSSGGSSYNEQFF.

This clonotype was observed a few times. The chain recombines TRBV3-1 with TRBJ2-1; D unclear. The CDR3 loop spans 14 amino acids. Trimming stripped 1 base from V and 5 bases from J, with 9 bases between. Germline V gene sequence: CDR1 LGHDT, CDR2 YNNKEL (reference sequence). DNA for the CDR3: TGTGCCAGCAGCCAAGTAACAGCAAACAATGAGCAGTTCTTC. Protein product: CASSQVTANNEQFF.